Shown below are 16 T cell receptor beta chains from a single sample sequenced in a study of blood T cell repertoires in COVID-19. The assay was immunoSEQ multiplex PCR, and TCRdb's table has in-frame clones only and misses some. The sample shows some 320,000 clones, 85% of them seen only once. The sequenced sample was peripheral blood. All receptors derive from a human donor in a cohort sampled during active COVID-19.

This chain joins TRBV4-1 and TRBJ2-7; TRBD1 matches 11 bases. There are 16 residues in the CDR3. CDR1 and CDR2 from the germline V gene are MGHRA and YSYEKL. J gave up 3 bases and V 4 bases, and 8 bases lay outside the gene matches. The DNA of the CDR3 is TGCGCCAGCAGCCCCGGACAGGGGGCCTCCCGCTACGAGCAGTACTTC. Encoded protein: CASSPGQGASRYEQYF.

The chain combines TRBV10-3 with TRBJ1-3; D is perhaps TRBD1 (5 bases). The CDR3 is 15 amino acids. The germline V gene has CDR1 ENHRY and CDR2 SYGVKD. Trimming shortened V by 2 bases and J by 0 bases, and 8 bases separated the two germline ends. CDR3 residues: CAISEAGTSGNTIYF. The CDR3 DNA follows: TGTGCCATCAGTGAGGCGGGGACCTCTGGAAACACCATATATTTT.

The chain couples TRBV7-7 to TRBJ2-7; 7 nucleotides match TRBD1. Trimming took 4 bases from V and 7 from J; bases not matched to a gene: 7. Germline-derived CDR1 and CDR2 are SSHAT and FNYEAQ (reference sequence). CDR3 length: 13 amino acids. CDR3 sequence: CASSSGTEGEQYF. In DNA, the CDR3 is TGTGCCAGCAGCTCCGGGACAGAGGGAGAGCAGTACTTC.

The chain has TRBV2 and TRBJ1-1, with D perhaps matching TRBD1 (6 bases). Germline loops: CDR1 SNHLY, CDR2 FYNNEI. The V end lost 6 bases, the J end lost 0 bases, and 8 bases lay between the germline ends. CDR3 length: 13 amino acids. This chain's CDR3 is CASRNRVNTEAFF. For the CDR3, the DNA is TGTGCCAGCAGGAACAGGGTGAACACTGAAGCTTTCTTT.

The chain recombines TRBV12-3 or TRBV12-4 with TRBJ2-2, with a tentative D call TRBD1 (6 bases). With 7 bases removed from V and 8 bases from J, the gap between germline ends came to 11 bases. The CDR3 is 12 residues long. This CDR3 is CASKTGWGELFF. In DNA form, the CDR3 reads TGTGCCAGCAAAACAGGGTGGGGGGAGCTGTTTTTT.

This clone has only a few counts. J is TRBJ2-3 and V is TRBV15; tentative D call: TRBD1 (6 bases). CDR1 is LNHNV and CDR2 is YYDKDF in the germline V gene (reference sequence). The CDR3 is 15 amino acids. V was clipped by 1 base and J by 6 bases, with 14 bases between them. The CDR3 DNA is TGTGCCACCAGCAGAGGCAGGGGCAACATGGATACGCAGTATTTT. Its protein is CATSRGRGNMDTQYF. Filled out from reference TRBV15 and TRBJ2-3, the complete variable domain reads DAMVIQNPRYQVTQFGKPVTLSCSQTLNHNVMYWYQQKSSQAPKLLFHYYDKDFNNEADTPDNFQSRRPNTSFCFLDIRSPGLGDTAMYLCATSRGRGNMDTQYFGPGTRLTVL.

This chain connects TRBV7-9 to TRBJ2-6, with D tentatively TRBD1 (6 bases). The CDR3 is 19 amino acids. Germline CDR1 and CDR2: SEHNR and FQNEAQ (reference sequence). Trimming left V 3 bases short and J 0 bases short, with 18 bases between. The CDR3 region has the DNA TGTGCCAGCAGCTTCCCCCAACAGGGCTACTCCTCTGGGGCCAACGTCCTGACTTTC. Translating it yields CASSFPQQGYSSGANVLTF.

DNA of the CDR3: TGTGCCAGCAGCCCCCAGGTCGGGCAGGGGGCGGGAGAGCAGTACTTC. Translation: CASSPQVGQGAGEQYF. The chain links TRBV7-6 to TRBJ2-7, with TRBD1 matching over 8 bases. From germline, CDR1 is SGHVS and CDR2 FNYEAQ. Losses at the gene ends were 5 bases for V and 7 bases for J; bases not matched to a gene: 16. This CDR3 comprises 16 residues.

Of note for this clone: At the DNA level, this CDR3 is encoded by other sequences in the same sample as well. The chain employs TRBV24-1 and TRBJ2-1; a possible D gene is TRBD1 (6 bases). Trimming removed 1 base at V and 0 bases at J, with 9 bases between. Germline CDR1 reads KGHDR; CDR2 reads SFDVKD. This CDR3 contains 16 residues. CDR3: CATSDLTGSSYNEQFF. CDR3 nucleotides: TGTGCCACCAGTGATTTAACAGGGAGCTCCTACAATGAGCAGTTCTTC.

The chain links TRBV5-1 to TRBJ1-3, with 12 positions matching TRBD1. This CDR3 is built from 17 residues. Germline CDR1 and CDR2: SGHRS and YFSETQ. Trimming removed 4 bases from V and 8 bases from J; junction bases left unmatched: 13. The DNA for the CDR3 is TGCGCCAGCAGCCCCGGCTTGGGACAGGGGGCTTTTGACACCATATATTTT. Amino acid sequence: CASSPGLGQGAFDTIYF.

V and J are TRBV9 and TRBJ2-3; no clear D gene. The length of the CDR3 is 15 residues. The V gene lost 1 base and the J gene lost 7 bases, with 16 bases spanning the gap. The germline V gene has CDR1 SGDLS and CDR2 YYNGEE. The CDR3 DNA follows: TGTGCCAGCAGCGTAAGAGGCGGCCCCCCGAATACGCAGTATTTT. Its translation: CASSVRGGPPNTQYF.

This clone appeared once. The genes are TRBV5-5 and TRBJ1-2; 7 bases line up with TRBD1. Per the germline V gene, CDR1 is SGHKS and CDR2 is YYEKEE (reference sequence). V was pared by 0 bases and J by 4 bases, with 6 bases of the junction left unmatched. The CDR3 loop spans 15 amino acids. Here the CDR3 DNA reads TGTGCCAGCAGCTTGGAAGAGGGGGCGGGCTATGGCTACACCTTC. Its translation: CASSLEEGAGYGYTF.

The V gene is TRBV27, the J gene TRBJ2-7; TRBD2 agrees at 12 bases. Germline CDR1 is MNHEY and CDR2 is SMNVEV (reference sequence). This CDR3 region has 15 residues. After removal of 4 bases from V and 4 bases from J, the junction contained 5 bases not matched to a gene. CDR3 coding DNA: TGTGCCAGCAGTTCAGAAACTAGCGGGGGGTACGAGCAGTACTTC. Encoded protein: CASSSETSGGYEQYF.

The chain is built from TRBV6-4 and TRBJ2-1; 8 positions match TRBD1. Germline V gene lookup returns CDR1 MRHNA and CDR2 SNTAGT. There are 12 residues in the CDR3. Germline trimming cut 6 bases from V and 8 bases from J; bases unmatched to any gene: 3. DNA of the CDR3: TGTGCCAGCAGCAAGACAGGGGATGAGCAGTTCTTC. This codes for CASSKTGDEQFF.

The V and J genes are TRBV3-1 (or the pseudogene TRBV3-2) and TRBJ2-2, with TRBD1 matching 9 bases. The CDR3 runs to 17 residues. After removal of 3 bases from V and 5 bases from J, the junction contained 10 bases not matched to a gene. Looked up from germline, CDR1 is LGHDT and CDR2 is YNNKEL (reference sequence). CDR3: CASSHPTGDRETGELFF. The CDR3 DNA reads TGTGCCAGCAGCCACCCCACGGGGGACAGGGAGACCGGGGAGCTGTTTTTT.

CDR3 amino acids: CASSPTIYGYTF. The CDR3 nucleotides are TGTGCCAGCAGCCCTACTATCTATGGCTACACCTTC. The chain couples TRBV7-9 to TRBJ1-2; D gene uncertain. Per the germline V gene, CDR1 is SEHNR and CDR2 is FQNEAQ (reference sequence). V was cut by 5 bases and J by 4 bases, with 8 bases left in between. CDR3 length: 12 amino acids. The variable domain in full, completed from reference TRBV7-9 and TRBJ1-2, reads DTGVSQNPRHKITKRGQNVTFRCDPISEHNRLYWYRQTLGQGPEFLTYFQNEAQLEKSRLLSDRFSAERPKGSFSTLEIQRTEQGDSAMYLCASSPTIYGYTFGSGTRLTVV.